A selection of T cell receptor beta chains follows, all from one sample in a study of graft-versus-host responses after intestinal transplantation. The protocol was immunoSEQ multiplex PCR, while the TCRdb copy is restricted to in-frame clones and leaves out a portion. This sample has approximately 75,000 clones, with nearly 90% found just once. Their antigen targets remain unknown. Sequenced here: unstimulated CD8+ T cells sorted from spleen or lymph node cells, sampled before transplant. These receptors came from a human donor who was the organ donor for an intestinal transplant. The CDR3 runs from the conserved cysteine through the conserved F or W. A D gene is named only where the DNA matches it firmly. Clone size is given for some rows only: seen once, a few or many times, or a class if the clone is expanded.

>14|NA|TRBV5-6|TRBJ2-6|TRBD1
CASSRQGETNVLTF
TGTGCCAGCAGCCGACAGGGGGAGACCAACGTCCTGACTTTC
>16|once|TRBV29-1|TRBJ2-1|TRBD2
CSVARLAGGPANEQFF
TGCAGCGTTGCGAGACTAGCGGGGGGGCCGGCCAATGAGCAGTTCTTC
>15|NA|TRBV6-5|TRBJ2-1|TRBD2
CASRYQLAGYNEQFF
TGTGCCAGCAGGTACCAGCTAGCGGGTTACAATGAGCAGTTCTTC
>15|NA|TRBV7-9|TRBJ1-5|TRBD1
CASSSTGTGVQPQHF
TGTGCCAGCAGCTCAACCGGGACAGGGGTTCAGCCCCAGCATTTT
>15|NA|TRBV30|TRBJ2-3|NA
CAWNIGTRGADTQYF
TGTGCCTGGAATATTGGGACACGGGGGGCAGATACGCAGTATTTT
>14|NA|TRBV11-2|TRBJ1-5|TRBD1
CASSLTGGLQPQHF
TGTGCCAGCAGCTTGACAGGGGGTCTTCAGCCCCAGCATTTT
>16|NA|TRBV7-7|TRBJ2-1|TRBD2
CASSDSGTSGENEQFF
TGTGCTAGCAGCGACTCCGGGACTAGCGGGGAAAATGAGCAGTTCTTC
>15|NA|TRBV5-1|TRBJ2-3|TRBD1
CASSFEGQGTDTQYF
TGCGCCAGCAGCTTCGAGGGACAGGGCACAGATACGCAGTATTTT
>15|NA|TRBV15|TRBJ2-5|TRBD2
CATTFSGGPQETQYF
TGTGCCACCACCTTTAGCGGGGGGCCGCAAGAGACCCAGTACTTC
>15|NA|TRBV6-1|TRBJ2-3|NA
CASKLGRGETDTQYF
TGTGCCAGCAAACTAGGGCGGGGTGAGACAGATACGCAGTATTTT
>15|NA|TRBV7-6|TRBJ2-3|NA
CASSLEAVGTDTQYF
TGTGCCAGCAGCTTAGAGGCGGTCGGGACAGATACGCAGTATTTT
>16|NA|TRBV28|TRBJ2-4|NA
CASITSPGEAKNIQYF
TGTGCCAGCATCACGTCTCCGGGGGAAGCCAAAAACATTCAGTACTTC